Below, one T cell receptor (beta chain) is given with its context. The data were taken from a study of blood T cell repertoires in COVID-19. The CDR3 length is 18 residues. The V segment lost 0 bases and the J segment 4 bases; nucleotides outside the gene matches: 6. The germline CDR1 and CDR2 sequences are SGHRS and YFSETQ. The assay was immunoSEQ multiplex PCR, and TCRdb's table has in-frame clones only and misses some. The data contain 200,000 to 250,000 clones, about 90% of them singletons. The sample comprised PBMCs or T cells enriched from blood (not recorded which). The V gene is TRBV5-1, the J gene TRBJ2-3; TRBD2 matches at 15 bases. The sequence derives from a woman aged 25 to 39 who had been exposed to COVID-19. CDR3 sequence (DNA): TGCGCCAGCAGCTTGGTAGGACTAGCGGGAGGGTTATCAGATACGCAGTATTTT. This translates into CASSLVGLAGGLSDTQYF.